A selection of T cell receptor beta chains follows, all from one sample in a study of cytomegalovirus exposure and HLA in healthy donors. Sequencing was performed with immunoSEQ multiplex PCR; in TCRdb, only in-frame clones are kept and a portion is missing. Its clone listing holds some 75,000 clones. The material sequenced was PBMCs. Source of these receptors: a boy between 5 and 17 years old in good health and CMV-seronegative. Each CDR3 is given with its conserved first and last residue. Fields, in order: CDR3 length, V gene, J gene, D gene, CDR3 DNA, CDR3 protein. The D gene is left open where the match is weak.

21,TRBV9,TRBJ2-6,TRBD1,TGTGCCAGCAGCCCCCGGGGGACAGGGGTGGGGGCAAGCTCTGGGGCCAACGTCCTGACTTTC,CASSPRGTGVGASSGANVLTF
15,TRBV5-1,TRBJ1-6,NA,TGCGCCAGCAGCTTAGACAGGCAGGGAAATTCACCCCTACACTTT,CASSLDRQGNSPLHF
18,TRBV14,TRBJ1-1,NA,TGTGCCAGCAGCCCTCATTTTTTGAGCACGGGTAGGGGGACTGAAGCTTTCTTT,CASSPHFLSTGRGTEAFF
14,TRBV15,TRBJ1-5,NA,TGTGCCACCAGCAGAGCCACGGGCAATCAGCCCCAGCATTTT,CATSRATGNQPQHF
17,TRBV7-9,TRBJ2-5,TRBD1,TGTGCCAGCAGCAAAACCGGGACAGGGGATTTGGCAGAGACCCAGTACTTC,CASSKTGTGDLAETQYF
15,TRBV7-2,TRBJ2-5,TRBD2,TGTGCCAGCAGTCACCCGGGACTAGCGGGAGAGACCCAGTACTTC,CASSHPGLAGETQYF
14,TRBV6-5,TRBJ1-5,NA,TGTGCCAGCAGTTACCGGTTTGGCAATCAGCCCCAGCATTTT,CASSYRFGNQPQHF
14,TRBV9,TRBJ2-7,NA,TGTGCCAGCAGCGTAGGTTTTGAGACCTACGAGCAGTACTTC,CASSVGFETYEQYF
13,TRBV29-1,TRBJ2-1,NA,TGCAGCGTTGAAAGGGGTAGCAGGAATGAGCAGTTCTTC,CSVERGSRNEQFF
13,TRBV13,TRBJ1-5,NA,TGTGCCAGCAGCTTAGGGACAGCTAAGCCCCAGCATTTT,CASSLGTAKPQHF
15,TRBV27,TRBJ2-1,TRBD2,TGTGCCAGCAGTACATCGACTAGCGGCTACAATGAGCAGTTCTTC,CASSTSTSGYNEQFF
11,TRBV5-6,TRBJ1-2,NA,TGTGCCAGCAGCTTGGGGGGCGGCTACACCTTC,CASSLGGGYTF
17,TRBV4-1,TRBJ2-1,NA,TGCGCCAGCAGCCTCCCAGACACCGCTACCCCTTACAATGAGCAGTTCTTC,CASSLPDTATPYNEQFF
15,TRBV30,TRBJ2-3,TRBD1,TGTGCCTGGAGTGCCGGGGACAGATACACAGATACGCAGTATTTT,CAWSAGDRYTDTQYF
14,TRBV7-9,TRBJ2-3,TRBD2,TGTGCCAGCAGCCGTTCGACTAGCGGCTATACGCAGTATTTT,CASSRSTSGYTQYF
15,TRBV6-5,TRBJ2-3,TRBD1,TGTGCCAGCAGTTACTCGACAGGGGCCCCAGATACGCAGTATTTT,CASSYSTGAPDTQYF
15,TRBV9,TRBJ1-2,NA,TGTGCCAGCAGCGCATGGGGAGGGGGATCCTATGGCTACACCTTC,CASSAWGGGSYGYTF
18,TRBV5-1,TRBJ2-2,TRBD1,TGCGCCAGCAGCAGGGATGGGACCGGGACAGGGAACACCGGGGAGCTGTTTTTT,CASSRDGTGTGNTGELFF
17,TRBV7-9,TRBJ2-2,TRBD2,TGTGCCAGCACCGAAAGCTGGCGGGAGCGGGGGACCGGGGAGCTGTTTTTT,CASTESWRERGTGELFF
15,TRBV23-1,TRBJ1-2,NA,TGCGCCAGCAGTCGGAGGGAAGAGGGTAACTATGGCTACACCTTC,CASSRREEGNYGYTF